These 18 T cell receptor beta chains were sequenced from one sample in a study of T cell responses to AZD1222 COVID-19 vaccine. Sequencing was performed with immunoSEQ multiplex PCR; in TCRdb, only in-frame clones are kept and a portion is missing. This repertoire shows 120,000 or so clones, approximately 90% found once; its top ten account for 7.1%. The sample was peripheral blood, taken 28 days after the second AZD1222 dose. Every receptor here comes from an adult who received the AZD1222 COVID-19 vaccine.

The CDR3 DNA reads as TGTGCCAGCAGTACCGGGACTAGCGGGAGGGCCGAGCAGTTCTTC. Its protein is CASSTGTSGRAEQFF. The chain has TRBV6-5 and TRBJ2-1; 16 nucleotides agree with TRBD2. The germline V gene has CDR1 MNHEY and CDR2 SVGAGI. There are 15 residues in the CDR3. V trimming: 5 bases; J trimming: 10 bases; junction bases outside the gene matches: 5.

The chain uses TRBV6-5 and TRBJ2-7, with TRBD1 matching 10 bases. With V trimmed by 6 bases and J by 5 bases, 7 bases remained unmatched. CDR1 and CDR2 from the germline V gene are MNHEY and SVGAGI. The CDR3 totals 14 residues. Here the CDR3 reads CASSPGQGIHEQYF. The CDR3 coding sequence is TGTGCCAGCAGCCCGGGACAGGGGATTCACGAGCAGTACTTC.

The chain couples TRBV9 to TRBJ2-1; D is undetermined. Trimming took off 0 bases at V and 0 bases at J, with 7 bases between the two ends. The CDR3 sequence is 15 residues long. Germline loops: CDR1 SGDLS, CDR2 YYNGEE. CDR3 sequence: CASSVDTTSYNEQFF. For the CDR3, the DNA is TGTGCCAGCAGCGTAGACACAACCTCCTACAATGAGCAGTTCTTC.

The CDR3 DNA is TGTGCCAGCAGCCAAGTGTCACTAGCGGACAATGAGCAGTTCTTC. It translates to CASSQVSLADNEQFF. The V call is TRBV3-1 (or the pseudogene TRBV3-2), the J call TRBJ2-1; 8 nucleotides line up with TRBD2. The CDR3 is 15 residues long. The V gene end was trimmed by 1 base and the J gene end by 5 bases; junction bases not matched to a gene: 4. The germline V gene encodes CDR1 LGHDT and CDR2 YNNKEL (reference sequence).

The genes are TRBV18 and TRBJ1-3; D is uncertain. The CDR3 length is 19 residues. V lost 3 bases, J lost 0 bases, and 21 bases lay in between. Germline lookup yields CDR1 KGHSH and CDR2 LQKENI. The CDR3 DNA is TGTGCCAGCTCACCTCTGGGTGCCACCTTACCTCGCTCTGGAAACACCATATATTTT. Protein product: CASSPLGATLPRSGNTIYF.

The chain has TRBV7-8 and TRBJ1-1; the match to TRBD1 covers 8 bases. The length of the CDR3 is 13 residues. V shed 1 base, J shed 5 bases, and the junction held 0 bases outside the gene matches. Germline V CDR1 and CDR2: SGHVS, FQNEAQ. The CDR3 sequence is CASSLGQGTEAFF. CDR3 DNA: TGTGCCAGCAGCTTAGGACAGGGGACTGAAGCTTTCTTT.

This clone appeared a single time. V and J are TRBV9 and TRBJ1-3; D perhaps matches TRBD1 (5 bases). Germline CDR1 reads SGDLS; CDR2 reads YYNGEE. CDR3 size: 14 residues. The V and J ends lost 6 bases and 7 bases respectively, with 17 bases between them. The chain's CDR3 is CASTLGVRENTIYF. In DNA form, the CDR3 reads TGTGCCAGCACCCTGGGGGTGAGGGAGAACACCATATATTTT.

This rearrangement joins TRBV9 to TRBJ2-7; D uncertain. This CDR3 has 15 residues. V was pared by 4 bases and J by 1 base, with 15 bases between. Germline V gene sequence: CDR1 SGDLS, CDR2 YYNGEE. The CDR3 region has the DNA TGTGCCAGCAGCCCCCACCGGTTACCTTCCTACGAGCAGTACTTC. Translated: CASSPHRLPSYEQYF.

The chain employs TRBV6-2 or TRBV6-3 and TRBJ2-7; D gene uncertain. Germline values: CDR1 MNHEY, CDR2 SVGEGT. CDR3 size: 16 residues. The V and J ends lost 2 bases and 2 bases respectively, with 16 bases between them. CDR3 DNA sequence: TGTGCCAGCAGTTACCGACGGCAGGCTCCAACCTACGAGCAGTACTTC. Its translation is CASSYRRQAPTYEQYF.

The CDR3 region is CASSGELGLAARSTDTQYF. CDR3 nucleotides: TGCGCCAGCAGTGGAGAGCTGGGCCTTGCAGCGCGAAGCACAGATACGCAGTATTTT. This sequence joins TRBV10-1 and TRBJ2-3, with D hard to call. Germline V gene lookup returns CDR1 WNHNN and CDR2 SYGVQD (reference sequence). V was clipped by 4 bases and J by 0 bases, with 23 bases between them. The CDR3 length is 19 residues.

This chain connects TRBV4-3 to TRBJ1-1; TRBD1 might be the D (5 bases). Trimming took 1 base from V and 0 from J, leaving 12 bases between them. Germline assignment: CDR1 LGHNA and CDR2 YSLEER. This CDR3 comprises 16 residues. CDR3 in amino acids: CASSQGGPGLNTEAFF. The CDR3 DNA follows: TGCGCCAGCAGCCAAGGGGGCCCAGGACTGAACACTGAAGCTTTCTTT.

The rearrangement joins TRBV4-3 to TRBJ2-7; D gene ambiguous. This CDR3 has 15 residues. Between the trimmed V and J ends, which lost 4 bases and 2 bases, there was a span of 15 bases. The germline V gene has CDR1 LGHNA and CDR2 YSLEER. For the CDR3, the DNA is TGCGCCAGCAGCCCCGCCCTGACTGAACCCTACGAGCAGTACTTC. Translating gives CASSPALTEPYEQYF.

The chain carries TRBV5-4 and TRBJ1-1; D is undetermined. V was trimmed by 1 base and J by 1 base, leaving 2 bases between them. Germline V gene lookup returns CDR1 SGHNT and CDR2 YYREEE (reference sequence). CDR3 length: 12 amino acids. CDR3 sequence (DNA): TGTGCCAGCAGCTTGCCGAACACTGAAGCTTTCTTT. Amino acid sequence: CASSLPNTEAFF.

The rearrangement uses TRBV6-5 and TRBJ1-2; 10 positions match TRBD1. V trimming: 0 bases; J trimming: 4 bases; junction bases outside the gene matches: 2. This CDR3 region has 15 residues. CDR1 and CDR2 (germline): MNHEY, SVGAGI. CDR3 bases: TGTGCCAGCAGTTACTCGACAGGGGGCGTCTATGGCTACACCTTC. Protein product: CASSYSTGGVYGYTF.

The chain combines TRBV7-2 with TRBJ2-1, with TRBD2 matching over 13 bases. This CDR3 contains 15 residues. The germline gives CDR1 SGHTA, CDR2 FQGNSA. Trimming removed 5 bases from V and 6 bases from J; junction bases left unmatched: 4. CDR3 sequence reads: CASSQTSGGTNEQFF. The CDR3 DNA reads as TGTGCCAGCAGCCAGACTAGCGGGGGGACCAATGAGCAGTTCTTC.

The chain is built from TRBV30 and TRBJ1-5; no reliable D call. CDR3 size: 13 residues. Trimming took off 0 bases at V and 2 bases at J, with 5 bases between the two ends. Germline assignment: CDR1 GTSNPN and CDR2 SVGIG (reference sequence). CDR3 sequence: CAWSVYGNQPQHF. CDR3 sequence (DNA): TGTGCCTGGAGTGTATATGGCAATCAGCCCCAGCATTTT.

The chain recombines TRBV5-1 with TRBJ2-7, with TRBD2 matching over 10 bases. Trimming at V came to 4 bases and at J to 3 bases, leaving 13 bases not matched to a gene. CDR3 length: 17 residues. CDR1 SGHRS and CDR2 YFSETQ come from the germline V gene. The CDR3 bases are TGCGCCAGCAGCCGATCAATTAGCGGGGGGACCAACTACGAGCAGTACTTC. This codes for CASSRSISGGTNYEQYF.

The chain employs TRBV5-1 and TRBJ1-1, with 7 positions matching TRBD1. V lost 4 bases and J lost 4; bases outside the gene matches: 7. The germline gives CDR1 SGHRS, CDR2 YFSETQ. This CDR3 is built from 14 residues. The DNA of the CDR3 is TGCGCCAGCAGCCAGGACCCAGGGGGCACTGAAGCTTTCTTT. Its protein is CASSQDPGGTEAFF.